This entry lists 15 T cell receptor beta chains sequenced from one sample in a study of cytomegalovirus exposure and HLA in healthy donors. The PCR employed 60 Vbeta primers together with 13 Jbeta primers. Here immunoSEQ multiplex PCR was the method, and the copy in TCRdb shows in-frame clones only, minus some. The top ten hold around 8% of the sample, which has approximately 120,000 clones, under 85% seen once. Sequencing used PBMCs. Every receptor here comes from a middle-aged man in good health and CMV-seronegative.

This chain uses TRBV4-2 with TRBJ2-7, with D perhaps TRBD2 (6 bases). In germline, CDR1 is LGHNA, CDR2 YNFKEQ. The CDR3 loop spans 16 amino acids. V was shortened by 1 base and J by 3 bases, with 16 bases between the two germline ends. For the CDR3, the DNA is TGTGCCAGCAGCCAAGTGGGCGGAGGGACCTTCTACGAGCAGTACTTC. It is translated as CASSQVGGGTFYEQYF.

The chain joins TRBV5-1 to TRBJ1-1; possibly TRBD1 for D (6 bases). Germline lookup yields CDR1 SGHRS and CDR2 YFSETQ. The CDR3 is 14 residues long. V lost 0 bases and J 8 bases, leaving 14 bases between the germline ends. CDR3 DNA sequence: TGCGCCAGCAGCTTGGGACAGGACTCAACCGAAGCTTTCTTT. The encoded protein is CASSLGQDSTEAFF.

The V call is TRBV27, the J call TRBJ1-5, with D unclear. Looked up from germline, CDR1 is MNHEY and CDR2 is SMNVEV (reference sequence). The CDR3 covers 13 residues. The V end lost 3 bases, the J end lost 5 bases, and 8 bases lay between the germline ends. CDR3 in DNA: TGTGCCAGCAGTTTCGCGGGTGATCAGCCCCAGCATTTT. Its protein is CASSFAGDQPQHF.

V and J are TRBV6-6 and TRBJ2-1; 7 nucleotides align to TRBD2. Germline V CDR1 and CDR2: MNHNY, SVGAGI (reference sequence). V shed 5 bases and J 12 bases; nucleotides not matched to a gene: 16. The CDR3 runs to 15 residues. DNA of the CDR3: TGTGCCAGCAGTATATCTAGCGGACAAACCGCAGGGCAGTTCTTC. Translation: CASSISSGQTAGQFF.

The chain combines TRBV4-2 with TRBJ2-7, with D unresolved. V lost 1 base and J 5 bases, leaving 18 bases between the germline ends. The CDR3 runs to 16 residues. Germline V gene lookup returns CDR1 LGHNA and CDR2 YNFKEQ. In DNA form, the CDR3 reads TGTGCCAGCAGCCAAGTAGAGGCGGATACCTACAACGAGCAGTACTTC. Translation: CASSQVEADTYNEQYF.

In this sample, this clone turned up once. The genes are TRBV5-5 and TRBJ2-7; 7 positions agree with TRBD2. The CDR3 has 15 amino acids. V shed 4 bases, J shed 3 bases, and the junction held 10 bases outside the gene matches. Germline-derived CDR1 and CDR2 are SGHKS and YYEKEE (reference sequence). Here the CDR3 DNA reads TGTGCCAGCAGCCGGGAGCGGGGCTGGAACTACGAGCAGTACTTC. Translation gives CASSRERGWNYEQYF.

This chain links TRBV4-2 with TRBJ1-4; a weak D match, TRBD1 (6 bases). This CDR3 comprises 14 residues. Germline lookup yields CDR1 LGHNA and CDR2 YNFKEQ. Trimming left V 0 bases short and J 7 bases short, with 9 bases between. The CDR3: CASSQDRGREKLFF. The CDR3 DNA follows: TGTGCCAGCAGCCAAGACAGGGGTCGTGAAAAACTGTTTTTT.

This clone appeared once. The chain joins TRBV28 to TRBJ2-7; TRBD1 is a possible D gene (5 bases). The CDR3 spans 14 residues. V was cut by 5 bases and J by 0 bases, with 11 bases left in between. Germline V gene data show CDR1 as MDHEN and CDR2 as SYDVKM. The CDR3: CASSPTVSSYEQYF. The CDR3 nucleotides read TGTGCCAGCAGTCCGACAGTGAGCTCCTACGAGCAGTACTTC.

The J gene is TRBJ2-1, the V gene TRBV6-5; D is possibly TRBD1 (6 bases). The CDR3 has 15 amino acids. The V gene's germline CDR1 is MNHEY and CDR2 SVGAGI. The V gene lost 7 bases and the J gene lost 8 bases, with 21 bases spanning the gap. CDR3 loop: CASKPNRRGWDEQFF. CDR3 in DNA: TGTGCCAGCAAGCCTAATAGAAGGGGGTGGGATGAGCAGTTCTTC.

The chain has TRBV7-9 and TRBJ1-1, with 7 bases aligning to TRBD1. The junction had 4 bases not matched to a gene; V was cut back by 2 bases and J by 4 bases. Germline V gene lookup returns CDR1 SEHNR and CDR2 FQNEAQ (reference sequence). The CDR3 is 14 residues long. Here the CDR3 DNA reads TGTGCCAGCAGCTTACCTTCAGGGGGCACTGAAGCTTTCTTT. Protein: CASSLPSGGTEAFF.

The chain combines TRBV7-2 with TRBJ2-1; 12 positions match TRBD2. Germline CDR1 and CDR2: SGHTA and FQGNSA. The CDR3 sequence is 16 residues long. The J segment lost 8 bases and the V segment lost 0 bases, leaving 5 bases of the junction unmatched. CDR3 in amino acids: CASSLAPSGGAHEQFF. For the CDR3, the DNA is TGTGCCAGCAGCTTAGCACCTAGCGGGGGGGCCCATGAGCAGTTCTTC.

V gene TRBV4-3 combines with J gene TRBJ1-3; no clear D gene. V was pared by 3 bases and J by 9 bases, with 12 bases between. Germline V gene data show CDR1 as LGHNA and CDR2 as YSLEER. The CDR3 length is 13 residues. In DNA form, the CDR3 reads TGCGCCAGCAGCCAGAAAGGAGGCGGCACCATATATTTT. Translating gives CASSQKGGGTIYF.

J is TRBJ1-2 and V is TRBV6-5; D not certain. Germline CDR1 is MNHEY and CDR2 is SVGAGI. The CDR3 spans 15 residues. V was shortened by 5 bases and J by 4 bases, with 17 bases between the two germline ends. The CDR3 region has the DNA TGTGCCAGCAGTCAAAGCCGATCGCCGCGCTATGGCTACACCTTC. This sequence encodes CASSQSRSPRYGYTF.

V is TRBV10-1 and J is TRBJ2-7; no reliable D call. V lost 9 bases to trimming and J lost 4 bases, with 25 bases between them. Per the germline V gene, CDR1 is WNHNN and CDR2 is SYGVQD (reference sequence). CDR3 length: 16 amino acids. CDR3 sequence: CASSLFWATLTYEQYF. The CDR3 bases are TGCGCCAGTTCCCTATTCTGGGCTACACTTACATACGAGCAGTACTTC.

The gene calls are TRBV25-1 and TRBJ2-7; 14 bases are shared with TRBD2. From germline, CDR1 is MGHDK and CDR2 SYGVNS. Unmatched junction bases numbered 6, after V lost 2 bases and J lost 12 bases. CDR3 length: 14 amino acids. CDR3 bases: TGTGCCAGCAGTGAAAGCGGGGGACTAGCGGGGGCGTACTTC. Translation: CASSESGGLAGAYF.